This TCR beta chain was sequenced for a study of shared clonotypes between healthy human individuals. This clone has a count of ten or more. Its matching antigen is unknown. Per the study methods: ImmunoSEQ gave junction-only sequences without quality scores, so filtering differed. Sequencing was performed with immunoSEQ multiplex PCR; in TCRdb, only in-frame clones are kept and a portion is missing. The D gene and trimming were derived from the DNA, and the V and J assignments and clone size from that table. The sample includes approximately 700,000 clones, roughly 72% of them seen just once. Study-level results: Shared across a few donors were around 5% of the naive CD4 clonotypes.

Deletions cut 3 bases from V and 0 bases from J, with 18 bases between. The CDR3 length is 17 residues. CDR1 is SGHNT, CDR2 YYREEE, per germline (reference sequence). The sequenced material came from memory CD4+ T cells sorted from blood. The subset was: CD45RA-negative fraction. The sequence derives from a young woman in good health. The V call is TRBV5-4, the J call TRBJ1-1; possibly TRBD1 for D (5 bases). CDR3 amino acids: CASSSGRGFTMNTEAFF. As DNA, the CDR3 is TGTGCCAGCAGCTCGGGGCGGGGGTTTACCATGAACACTGAAGCTTTCTTT.